This T cell receptor beta chain was captured by sequencing in a study of blood T cell repertoires in COVID-19. Study context: Acute-phase and convalescent COVID-19 samples originated in the United States, Italy and Spain.

V was clipped by 3 bases and J by 7 bases, with 9 bases between them. Germline lookup yields CDR1 SGHTA and CDR2 FQGNSA. This CDR3 is built from 12 residues. Some clones are missing from TCRdb's copy, which holds only in-frame ones; the method was immunoSEQ multiplex PCR. The data contain tens of thousands of clones, over 70% of them seen just once; the ten biggest clones take up roughly 13%. V is TRBV7-2 and J is TRBJ2-5; the D is unclear. Material for sequencing was peripheral blood. This TCR was sampled from a man between 60 and 75 years old with active COVID-19. The CDR3 region is CASSFPTGTQYF. The DNA for the CDR3 is TGTGCCAGCAGCTTCCCGACGGGGACCCAGTACTTC.